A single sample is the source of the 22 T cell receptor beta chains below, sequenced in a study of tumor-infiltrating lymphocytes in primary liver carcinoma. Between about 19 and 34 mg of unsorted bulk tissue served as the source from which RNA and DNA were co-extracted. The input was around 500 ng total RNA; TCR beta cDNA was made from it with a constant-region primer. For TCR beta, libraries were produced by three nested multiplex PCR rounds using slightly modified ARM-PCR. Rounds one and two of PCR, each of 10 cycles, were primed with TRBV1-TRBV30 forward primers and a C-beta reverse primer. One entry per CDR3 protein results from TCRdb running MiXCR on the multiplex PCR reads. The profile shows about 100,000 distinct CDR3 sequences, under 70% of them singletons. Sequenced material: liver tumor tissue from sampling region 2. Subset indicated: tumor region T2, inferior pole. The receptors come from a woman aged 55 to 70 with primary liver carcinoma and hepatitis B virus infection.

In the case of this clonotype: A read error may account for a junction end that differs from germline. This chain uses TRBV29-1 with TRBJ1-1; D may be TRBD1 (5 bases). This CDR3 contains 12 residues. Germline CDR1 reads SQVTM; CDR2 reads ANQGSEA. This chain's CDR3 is CSVEGGEAEPFF. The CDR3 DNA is TGCAGCGTTGAGGGGGGGGAGGCTGAACCTTTCTTT.

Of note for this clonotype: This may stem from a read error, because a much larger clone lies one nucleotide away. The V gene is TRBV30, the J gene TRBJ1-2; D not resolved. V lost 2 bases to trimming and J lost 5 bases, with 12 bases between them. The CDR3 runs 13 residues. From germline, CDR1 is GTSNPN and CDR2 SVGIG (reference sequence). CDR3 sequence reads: CAWSSQRRYGYTF. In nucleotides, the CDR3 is TGTGCCTGGAGTAGCCAGCGTAGATATGGCTACACCTTC.

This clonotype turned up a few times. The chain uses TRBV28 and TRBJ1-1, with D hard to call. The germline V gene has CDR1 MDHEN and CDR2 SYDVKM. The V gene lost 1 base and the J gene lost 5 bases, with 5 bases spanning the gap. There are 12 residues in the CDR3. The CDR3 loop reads CASSLLGTEAFF. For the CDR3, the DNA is TGTGCCAGCAGTTTATTAGGGACTGAAGCTTTCTTT.

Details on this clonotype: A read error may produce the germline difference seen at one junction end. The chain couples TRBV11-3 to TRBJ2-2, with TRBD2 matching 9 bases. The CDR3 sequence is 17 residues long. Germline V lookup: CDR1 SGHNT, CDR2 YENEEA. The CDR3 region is CASSLGRLAGNTRELYF. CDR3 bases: TGTGCCAGCAGCTTAGGCAGGCTAGCGGGGAACACCCGGGAGCTGTATTTT.

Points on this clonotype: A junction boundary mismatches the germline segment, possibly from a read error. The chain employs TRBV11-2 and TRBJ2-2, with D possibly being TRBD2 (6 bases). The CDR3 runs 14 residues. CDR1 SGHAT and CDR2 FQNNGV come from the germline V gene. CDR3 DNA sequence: TGTCCCAGCAGCTCGGGACCTACGGGCGGGGAGCTGCTTTTT. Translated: CPSSSGPTGGELLF.

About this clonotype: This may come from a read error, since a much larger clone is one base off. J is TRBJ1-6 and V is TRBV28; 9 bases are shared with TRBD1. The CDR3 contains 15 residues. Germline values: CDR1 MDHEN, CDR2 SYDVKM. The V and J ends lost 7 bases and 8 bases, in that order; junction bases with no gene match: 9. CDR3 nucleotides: TGTGCCAGCACTCCACCGACAGGGGGGGATTCACCCCTCCACTTT. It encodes CASTPPTGGDSPLHF.

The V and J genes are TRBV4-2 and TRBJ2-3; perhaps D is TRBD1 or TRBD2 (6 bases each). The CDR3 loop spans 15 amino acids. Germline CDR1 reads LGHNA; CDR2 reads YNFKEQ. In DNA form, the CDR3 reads TGTGTCAGTAGCCAAGAGGAGGGGGGCTCAGATACGCAGTATTTT. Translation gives CVSSQEEGGSDTQYF.

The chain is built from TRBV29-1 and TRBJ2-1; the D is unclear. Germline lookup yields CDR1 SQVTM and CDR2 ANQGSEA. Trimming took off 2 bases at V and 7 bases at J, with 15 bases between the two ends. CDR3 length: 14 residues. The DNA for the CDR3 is TGCAGCGTTGAACCCAGCTGGAGTTTGAATGAGCAGTTCTTC. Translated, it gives CSVEPSWSLNEQFF.

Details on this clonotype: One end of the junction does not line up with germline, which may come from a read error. Here the CDR3 reads CASSEPTRNYKQYF. CDR3 bases: TGTGCCAGCAGTGAACCCACCCGCAACTACAAGCAGTACTTC. This sequence joins TRBV6-1 and TRBJ2-7; D remains unclear. The CDR3 has 14 residues. The germline gives CDR1 MNHNS, CDR2 SASEGT.

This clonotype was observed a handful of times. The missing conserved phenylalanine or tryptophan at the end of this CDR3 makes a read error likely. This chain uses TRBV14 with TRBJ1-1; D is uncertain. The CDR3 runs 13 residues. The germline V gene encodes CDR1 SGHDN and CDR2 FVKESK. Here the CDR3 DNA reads TGTGCCAGCAGCCTAGGCATGGGCACTGAGGCTTTCATT. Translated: CASSLGMGTEAFI.

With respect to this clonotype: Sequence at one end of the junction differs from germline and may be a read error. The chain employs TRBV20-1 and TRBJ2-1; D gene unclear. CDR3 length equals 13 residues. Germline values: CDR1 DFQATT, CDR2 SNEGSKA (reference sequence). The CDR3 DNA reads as TGCACTGCTAGAGTTGCTGAATACAATGAGCAGTTCTTC. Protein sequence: CTARVAEYNEQFF.

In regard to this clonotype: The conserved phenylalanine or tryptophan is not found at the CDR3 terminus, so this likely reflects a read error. The DNA for the CDR3 is TGCAGTGTTGGAGAGGGAGCACTGAACACTGAAGCTTTCCTT. It codes for CSVGEGALNTEAFL. The chain couples TRBV29-1 to TRBJ1-1; D is ambiguous. This CDR3 is built from 14 residues. CDR1 and CDR2 (germline): SQVTM, ANQGSEA.

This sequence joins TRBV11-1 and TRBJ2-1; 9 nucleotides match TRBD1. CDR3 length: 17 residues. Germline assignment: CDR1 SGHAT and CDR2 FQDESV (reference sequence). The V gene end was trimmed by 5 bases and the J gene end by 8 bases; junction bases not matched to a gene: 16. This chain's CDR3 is CASSPRQGEWGVDEQFF. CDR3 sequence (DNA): TGTGCCAGCAGCCCACGACAGGGGGAGTGGGGTGTCGATGAGCAGTTCTTC.

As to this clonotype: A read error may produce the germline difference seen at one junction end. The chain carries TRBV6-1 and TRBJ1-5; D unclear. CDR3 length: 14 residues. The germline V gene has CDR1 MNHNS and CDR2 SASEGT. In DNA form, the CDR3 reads TGTGCCAGCAATTCGACCTTAGCCAATCAACCCCAGCATTTT. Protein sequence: CASNSTLANQPQHF.

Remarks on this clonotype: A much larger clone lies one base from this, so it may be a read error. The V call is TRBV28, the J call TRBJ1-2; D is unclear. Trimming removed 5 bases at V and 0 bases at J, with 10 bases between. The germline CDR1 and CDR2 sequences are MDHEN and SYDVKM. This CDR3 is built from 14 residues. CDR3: CASSPQGTNYGYTF. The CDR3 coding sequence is TGTGCCAGCAGTCCACAAGGGACTAACTATGGCTACACCTTC.

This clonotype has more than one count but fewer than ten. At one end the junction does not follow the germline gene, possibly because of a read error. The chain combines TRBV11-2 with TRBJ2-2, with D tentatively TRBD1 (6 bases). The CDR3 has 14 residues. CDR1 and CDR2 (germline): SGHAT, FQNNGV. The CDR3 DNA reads TGTACCAGCAGCTTAGAGAGGGGGTCCGGGGAGCTGTTTTTT. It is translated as CTSSLERGSGELFF.

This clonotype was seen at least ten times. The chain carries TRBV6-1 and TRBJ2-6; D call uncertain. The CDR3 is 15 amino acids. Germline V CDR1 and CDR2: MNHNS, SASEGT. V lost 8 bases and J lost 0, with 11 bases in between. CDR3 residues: CASLPGSSGANVLTF. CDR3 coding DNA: TGTGCCAGCCTACCTGGTTCCTCTGGGGCCAACGTCCTGACTTTC.

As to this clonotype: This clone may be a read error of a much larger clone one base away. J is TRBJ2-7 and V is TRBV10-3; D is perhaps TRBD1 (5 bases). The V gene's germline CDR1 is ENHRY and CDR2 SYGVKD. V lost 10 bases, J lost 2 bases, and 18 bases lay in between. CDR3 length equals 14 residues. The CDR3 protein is CATDSKPGTYEQYF. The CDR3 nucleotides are TGTGCCACCGACTCTAAACCAGGGACCTACGAGCAGTACTTC.

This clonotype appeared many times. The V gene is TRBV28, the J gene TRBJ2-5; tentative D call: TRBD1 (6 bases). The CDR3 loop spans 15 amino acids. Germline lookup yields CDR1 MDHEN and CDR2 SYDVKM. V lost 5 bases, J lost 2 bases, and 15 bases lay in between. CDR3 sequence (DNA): TGTGCCAGCAGTCTCCAACAACAGGGACAAGAGACCCAGTACTTC. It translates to CASSLQQQGQETQYF.

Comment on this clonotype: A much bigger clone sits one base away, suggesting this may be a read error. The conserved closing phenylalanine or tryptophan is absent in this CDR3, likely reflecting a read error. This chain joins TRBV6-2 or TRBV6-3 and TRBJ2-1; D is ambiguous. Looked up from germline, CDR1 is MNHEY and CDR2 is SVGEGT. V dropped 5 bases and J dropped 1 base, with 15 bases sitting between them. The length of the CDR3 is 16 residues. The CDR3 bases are TGTGCCAGCAGTCCTAATCTAGGAACTTCCTACAATGAGCAGTTCTTA. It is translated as CASSPNLGTSYNEQFL.

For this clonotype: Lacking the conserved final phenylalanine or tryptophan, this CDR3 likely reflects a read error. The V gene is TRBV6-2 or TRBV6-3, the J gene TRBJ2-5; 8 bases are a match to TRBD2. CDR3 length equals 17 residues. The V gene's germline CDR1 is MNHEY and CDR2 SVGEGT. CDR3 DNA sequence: TGTGCAGGCAGTTACTCCCCAAGAAGCGGGAGAAGAGAGACCCAGTACTGC. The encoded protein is CAGSYSPRSGRRETQYC.

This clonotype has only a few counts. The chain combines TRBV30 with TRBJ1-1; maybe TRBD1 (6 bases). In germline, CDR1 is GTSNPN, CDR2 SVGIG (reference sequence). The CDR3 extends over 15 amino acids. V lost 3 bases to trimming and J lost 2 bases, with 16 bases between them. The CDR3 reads CAWRYRGTFNTEAFF. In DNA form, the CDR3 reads TGTGCCTGGAGATATAGGGGGACTTTTAACACTGAAGCTTTCTTT.